This T cell receptor beta chain was sequenced during a study of beta chain features in type 1 diabetes. Sequencing targeted expressed TCRB transcripts, as all isolated RNA had been reverse transcribed. Libraries were prepared by immunoSEQ multiplex PCR; TCRdb keeps only in-frame clonotypes and omits some of them. The data show just under 150,000 clones, roughly a tenth seen once. There are 12 residues in the CDR3. V was pared by 5 bases and J by 5 bases, with 3 bases of the junction left unmatched. Germline V gene sequence: CDR1 LNHDA, CDR2 SQIVND (reference sequence). The sequence was collected from a man younger than 35 in good health. Sequencing was carried out using naive CD4+ T cells from blood. The chain combines TRBV19 with TRBJ2-7; TRBD1 aligns across 7 bases. CDR3 coding DNA: TGTGCCAGTAGTTCTACAGGGGACGAGCAGTACTTC. Residues: CASSSTGDEQYF.